The rows below give T cell receptor beta chains drawn from one sample of a study of blood T cell repertoires in COVID-19. Assay used: immunoSEQ multiplex PCR; TCRdb lists only in-frame clones, some missing. The sample has tens of thousands of clones, roughly 79% seen once. Sequencing was carried out using peripheral blood. The receptors stem from a man aged 60-69 years with acute or convalescent COVID-19. CDR3s include the opening cysteine and the closing phenylalanine or tryptophan. The order of the fields is V gene, clone size, D gene, J gene, CDR3 protein, CDR3 DNA. A D gene is named only where the DNA matches it firmly. Not all rows give a size; the values are once, few, many and, for expanded clones, a class.

V gene: TRBV15; clone size: -; D gene: -; J gene: TRBJ2-5; CDR3 protein: CATSTYRDPQETQYF; CDR3 DNA: TGTGCCACCAGCACCTACAGGGATCCCCAAGAGACCCAGTACTTC
V gene: TRBV6-6; clone size: -; D gene: TRBD1; J gene: TRBJ1-5; CDR3 protein: CATATGQNQPQHF; CDR3 DNA: TGTGCCACCGCGACAGGGCAGAATCAGCCCCAGCATTTT
V gene: TRBV10-3; clone size: -; D gene: TRBD1; J gene: TRBJ2-2; CDR3 protein: CATSGQTNTGELFF; CDR3 DNA: TGTGCCACCTCGGGACAGACGAACACCGGGGAGCTGTTTTTT
V gene: TRBV18; clone size: -; D gene: -; J gene: TRBJ2-1; CDR3 protein: CASSPSRGEQFF; CDR3 DNA: TGTGCCAGCTCACCGTCAAGGGGGGAGCAGTTCTTC
V gene: TRBV28; clone size: -; D gene: -; J gene: TRBJ1-1; CDR3 protein: CASSLGGKTEAFF; CDR3 DNA: TGTGCCAGCAGTTTAGGGGGGAAAACTGAAGCTTTCTTT
V gene: TRBV18; clone size: few; D gene: -; J gene: TRBJ1-5; CDR3 protein: CASSPPGGQPQHF; CDR3 DNA: TGTGCCAGCTCACCACCCGGGGGACAGCCCCAGCATTTT
V gene: TRBV6-5; clone size: -; D gene: -; J gene: TRBJ1-4; CDR3 protein: CASSYRSGGEGEKLFF; CDR3 DNA: TGTGCCAGCAGTTATAGGTCAGGAGGGGAAGGGGAAAAACTGTTTTTT
V gene: TRBV7-9; clone size: -; D gene: -; J gene: TRBJ1-1; CDR3 protein: CASSLEGEHTEAFF; CDR3 DNA: TGTGCCAGCAGCTTAGAGGGGGAGCACACTGAAGCTTTCTTT
V gene: TRBV7-3; clone size: -; D gene: TRBD2; J gene: TRBJ2-1; CDR3 protein: CASSLTSGVYNEQFF; CDR3 DNA: TGTGCCAGCAGCCTCACTAGCGGGGTTTACAATGAGCAGTTCTTC
V gene: TRBV5-4; clone size: -; D gene: TRBD1; J gene: TRBJ1-2; CDR3 protein: CASSLVGGQDYGYTF; CDR3 DNA: TGTGCCAGCAGCTTGGTAGGGGGACAGGACTATGGCTACACCTTC
V gene: TRBV7-9; clone size: -; D gene: -; J gene: TRBJ1-5; CDR3 protein: CASSLAVGGQPQHF; CDR3 DNA: TGTGCCAGCAGCTTAGCGGTAGGCGGCCAGCCCCAGCATTTT
V gene: TRBV24-1; clone size: -; D gene: TRBD1; J gene: TRBJ2-7; CDR3 protein: CATSLTGNEQYF; CDR3 DNA: TGTGCCACCAGCCTGACAGGGAACGAGCAGTACTTC
V gene: TRBV5-5; clone size: -; D gene: TRBD1; J gene: TRBJ2-1; CDR3 protein: CASSSGQGIIGEQFF; CDR3 DNA: TGTGCCAGCAGCTCTGGACAGGGTATAATCGGTGAGCAGTTCTTC
V gene: TRBV11-3; clone size: many; D gene: -; J gene: TRBJ2-1; CDR3 protein: CASSFGGSYNEQFF; CDR3 DNA: TGTGCCAGCAGCTTCGGAGGGTCCTACAATGAGCAGTTCTTC
V gene: TRBV4-2; clone size: -; D gene: TRBD2; J gene: TRBJ2-7; CDR3 protein: CASSRGGMSSYEQYF; CDR3 DNA: TGTGCCAGCAGCCGGGGGGGGATGTCCTCCTACGAGCAGTACTTC
V gene: TRBV5-1; clone size: few; D gene: TRBD1; J gene: TRBJ2-7; CDR3 protein: CASSLELLTARDRGSYEQYF; CDR3 DNA: TGCGCCAGCAGCTTGGAACTTTTGACTGCCCGGGACAGGGGAAGCTACGAGCAGTACTTC
V gene: TRBV4-1; clone size: -; D gene: -; J gene: TRBJ1-2; CDR3 protein: CASSPSRSSYGYTF; CDR3 DNA: TGCGCCAGCAGCCCCTCGAGAAGTTCCTATGGCTACACCTTC
V gene: TRBV7-2; clone size: -; D gene: -; J gene: TRBJ1-1; CDR3 protein: CASSFTGTKMAFF; CDR3 DNA: TGTGCCAGCAGCTTTACAGGGACGAAGATGGCTTTCTTT
V gene: TRBV5-1; clone size: -; D gene: -; J gene: TRBJ1-5; CDR3 protein: CASSLGSGGSNQPQHF; CDR3 DNA: TGCGCCAGCAGCTTGGGATCGGGGGGCAGCAATCAGCCCCAGCATTTT
V gene: TRBV18; clone size: -; D gene: TRBD1; J gene: TRBJ2-5; CDR3 protein: CASSRLTGGRETQYF; CDR3 DNA: TGTGCCAGCTCACGTTTGACAGGGGGCCGAGAGACCCAGTACTTC
V gene: TRBV6-1; clone size: -; D gene: TRBD1; J gene: TRBJ1-6; CDR3 protein: CASSVQSGGFWSPLHF; CDR3 DNA: TGTGCCAGCAGTGTACAGTCAGGGGGCTTCTGGTCACCCCTCCACTTT
V gene: TRBV7-2; clone size: once; D gene: TRBD1; J gene: TRBJ1-6; CDR3 protein: CASSFRTGGAFNSPLHF; CDR3 DNA: TGTGCCAGCAGCTTCCGCACAGGGGGCGCTTTTAATTCACCCCTCCACTTT
V gene: TRBV6-5; clone size: -; D gene: TRBD1; J gene: TRBJ2-5; CDR3 protein: CASTRDRGPETQYF; CDR3 DNA: TGTGCCAGCACCCGGGACAGGGGGCCGGAGACCCAGTACTTC
V gene: TRBV5-6; clone size: once; D gene: TRBD1; J gene: TRBJ1-2; CDR3 protein: CASSTGTAPWDYGYTF; CDR3 DNA: TGTGCCAGCAGCACCGGGACAGCCCCTTGGGACTATGGCTACACCTTC
V gene: TRBV11-2; clone size: -; D gene: -; J gene: TRBJ2-5; CDR3 protein: CASSRYQETQYF; CDR3 DNA: TGTGCCAGCAGCCGGTACCAAGAGACCCAGTACTTC
V gene: TRBV24-1; clone size: few; D gene: TRBD1; J gene: TRBJ2-1; CDR3 protein: CATSLSPGQGNDNEQFF; CDR3 DNA: TGTGCCACCAGTCTTAGCCCGGGACAGGGGAATGACAATGAGCAGTTCTTC
V gene: TRBV18; clone size: once; D gene: -; J gene: TRBJ1-1; CDR3 protein: CASSPRALNTEAFF; CDR3 DNA: TGTGCCAGCTCCCCCAGGGCCCTAAACACTGAAGCTTTCTTT
V gene: TRBV2; clone size: -; D gene: TRBD1; J gene: TRBJ2-2; CDR3 protein: CASSGAGGGTGELFF; CDR3 DNA: TGTGCCAGCAGTGGGGCAGGGGGTGGAACCGGGGAGCTGTTTTTT
V gene: TRBV5-3; clone size: -; D gene: TRBD1; J gene: TRBJ2-1; CDR3 protein: CARSIRSGGEQFF; CDR3 DNA: TGTGCCAGAAGCATCCGGTCAGGGGGCGAGCAGTTCTTC
V gene: TRBV10-3; clone size: -; D gene: -; J gene: TRBJ2-2; CDR3 protein: CAISESPYGTGELFF; CDR3 DNA: TGTGCCATCAGTGAGAGCCCCTACGGCACCGGGGAGCTGTTTTTT
V gene: TRBV10-3; clone size: -; D gene: -; J gene: TRBJ1-2; CDR3 protein: CASTAAGDGYTF; CDR3 DNA: TGTGCCTCTACAGCTGCAGGGGACGGCTACACCTTC
V gene: TRBV7-8; clone size: -; D gene: -; J gene: TRBJ2-2; CDR3 protein: CASSSQGAGELFF; CDR3 DNA: TGTGCCAGCAGCTCACAGGGAGCCGGGGAGCTGTTTTTT
V gene: TRBV7-8; clone size: -; D gene: TRBD1; J gene: TRBJ2-7; CDR3 protein: CASSRGQGEEQYF; CDR3 DNA: TGTGCCAGCAGCCGCGGACAGGGTGAAGAGCAGTACTTC
V gene: TRBV29-1; clone size: -; D gene: -; J gene: TRBJ2-5; CDR3 protein: CSALGGEETQYF; CDR3 DNA: TGCAGCGCCCTCGGAGGCGAAGAGACCCAGTACTTC
V gene: TRBV2; clone size: -; D gene: TRBD1; J gene: TRBJ1-1; CDR3 protein: CAFPHWGQGALIGTEAFF; CDR3 DNA: TGTGCCTTCCCCCATTGGGGGCAGGGGGCGCTGATCGGGACTGAAGCTTTCTTT
V gene: TRBV12-3/TRBV12-4; clone size: -; D gene: -; J gene: TRBJ2-1; CDR3 protein: CASNHRAHNEQFF; CDR3 DNA: TGTGCCAGCAACCACAGGGCACACAATGAGCAGTTCTTC
V gene: TRBV11-2; clone size: few; D gene: -; J gene: TRBJ2-5; CDR3 protein: CASSWLRGGAEETQYF; CDR3 DNA: TGTGCCAGCAGCTGGCTGAGGGGGGGGGCCGAAGAGACCCAGTACTTC
V gene: TRBV29-1; clone size: -; D gene: TRBD1; J gene: TRBJ1-4; CDR3 protein: CSVYRTGWNEKLFF; CDR3 DNA: TGCAGCGTTTACAGGACAGGGTGGAATGAAAAACTGTTTTTT
V gene: TRBV19; clone size: -; D gene: TRBD1; J gene: TRBJ1-1; CDR3 protein: CATKQGVDTEAFF; CDR3 DNA: TGTGCCACTAAACAGGGGGTGGACACTGAAGCTTTCTTT
V gene: TRBV7-8; clone size: -; D gene: TRBD1; J gene: TRBJ1-5; CDR3 protein: CASSLSLDRVGQPQHF; CDR3 DNA: TGTGCCAGCAGCTTAAGCTTGGACAGGGTGGGTCAGCCCCAGCATTTT
V gene: TRBV12-5; clone size: -; D gene: TRBD1; J gene: TRBJ2-5; CDR3 protein: CASGLPRTGRETQYF; CDR3 DNA: TGTGCTAGTGGTTTGCCGCGGACAGGGCGAGAGACCCAGTACTTC
V gene: TRBV19; clone size: once; D gene: TRBD1; J gene: TRBJ1-6; CDR3 protein: CASSRTGRKTDSPLHF; CDR3 DNA: TGTGCCAGTAGTCGGACAGGTAGGAAGACAGACTCACCCCTCCACTTT
V gene: TRBV30; clone size: -; D gene: -; J gene: TRBJ2-7; CDR3 protein: CALGLFSYEQYF; CDR3 DNA: TGTGCCCTGGGGCTGTTCTCCTACGAGCAGTACTTC
V gene: TRBV10-3; clone size: once; D gene: TRBD1; J gene: TRBJ1-5; CDR3 protein: CAIRGGTGGNQPQHF; CDR3 DNA: TGTGCCATCAGGGGTGGGACAGGGGGCAATCAGCCCCAGCATTTT
V gene: TRBV7-2; clone size: once; D gene: TRBD2; J gene: TRBJ2-3; CDR3 protein: CASTFTSGGPDTQYF; CDR3 DNA: TGTGCCAGCACCTTCACTAGCGGGGGCCCGGATACGCAGTATTTT
V gene: TRBV5-1; clone size: once; D gene: -; J gene: TRBJ2-5; CDR3 protein: CASSLGQFETQYF; CDR3 DNA: TGCGCCAGCAGCTTGGGACAGTTCGAGACCCAGTACTTC
V gene: TRBV7-9; clone size: -; D gene: TRBD1; J gene: TRBJ2-2; CDR3 protein: CASSLEEGQGATGELFF; CDR3 DNA: TGTGCCAGCAGCTTAGAAGAGGGACAGGGGGCAACCGGGGAGCTGTTTTTT
V gene: TRBV24-1; clone size: -; D gene: TRBD1; J gene: TRBJ2-1; CDR3 protein: CATSDLPDRGKLYEQFF; CDR3 DNA: TGTGCCACCAGTGATTTGCCGGACAGGGGTAAATTATATGAGCAGTTCTTC
V gene: TRBV9; clone size: -; D gene: TRBD1; J gene: TRBJ2-5; CDR3 protein: CASSLGQGFQETQYF; CDR3 DNA: TGTGCCAGCTCCCTGGGACAGGGTTTCCAAGAGACCCAGTACTTC
V gene: TRBV7-9; clone size: -; D gene: -; J gene: TRBJ2-3; CDR3 protein: CASSPGPQGLRTDTQYF; CDR3 DNA: TGTGCCAGCAGCCCGGGGCCCCAGGGGCTCCGCACAGATACGCAGTATTTT